A single sample is the source of the 2 T cell receptor beta chains below, sequenced in a study of T cell repertoires in cytomegalovirus infection. Each CDR3 protein is one row after TCRdb ran MiXCR on the reads. The sample has some 940,000 distinct CDR3 sequences, 30% to 40% seen once. These receptors have no known antigen. The specimen comprised cultured CD8+ T cells from PBMCs, sampled from culture after CMV antigen stimulation. These receptors all come from a human donor in good health (CMV status not recorded). Some clones in this sample may be carry-over from other donors' samples.

The chain couples TRBV14 to TRBJ1-1; D is possibly TRBD1 (6 bases). Germline lookup yields CDR1 SGHDN and CDR2 FVKESK. V gave up 3 bases and J gave up 8 bases, with 16 bases separating them. This CDR3 is 14 amino acids long. CDR3 nucleotide sequence: TGTGCCAGCAGCCATCGGGACAATACTGCCGAAGCTTTCTTT. Translated, it gives CASSHRDNTAEAFF.

This clonotype was detected many times. This chain joins TRBV7-9 and TRBJ1-6; no clear D gene. Trimming stripped 3 bases from V and 6 bases from J, with 3 bases between. The CDR3 is 12 amino acids. The germline gives CDR1 SEHNR, CDR2 FQNEAQ (reference sequence). DNA of the CDR3: TGTGCCAGCAGCTTTATTAATTCACCCCTCCACTTT. Protein sequence: CASSFINSPLHF. Filled out from reference TRBV7-9 and TRBJ1-6, the complete variable domain reads DTGVSQNPRHKITKRGQNVTFRCDPISEHNRLYWYRQTLGQGPEFLTYFQNEAQLEKSRLLSDRFSAERPKGSFSTLEIQRTEQGDSAMYLCASSFINSPLHFGNGTRLTVT.